This T cell receptor beta chain was identified in a study of T cells after yellow fever vaccination. About the study: The SMART-Seq v4 Ultra Low Input method served to prepare the low-cell-number fractions.

The study's findings and limits: On re-exposure, the response was weaker but peaked faster, at day 5 versus 15. Once the booster was given, most primary-vaccination clones reappeared, at 95% to 98% for CD4 and roughly 90% for CD8.

A process of 5'RACE template switching, which added a universal primer site and UMIs, was used to make TCR cDNA. TCRdb called the 5' RACE reads again in MiXCR, with one record for every CDR3 protein. The sample has hundreds of thousands of distinct CDR3 sequences, around 3.6% seen once. Remarks on this clonotype: The antigen remains unidentified.

V was cut by 4 bases and J by 0 bases, with 7 bases left in between. Germline V gene lookup returns CDR1 LGHDT and CDR2 YNNKEL (reference sequence). The CDR3 has 14 amino acids. The sample here was PBMCs, taken on the day of the yellow fever booster vaccination. The V and J genes are TRBV3-1 and TRBJ1-5; maybe TRBD1 (5 bases). The clonotype comes from a young man who received the YFV17D yellow fever vaccine. The CDR3 nucleotides are TGTGCCAGCAGCCGACAGAATAGCAATCAGCCCCAGCATTTT. This translates into CASSRQNSNQPQHF.